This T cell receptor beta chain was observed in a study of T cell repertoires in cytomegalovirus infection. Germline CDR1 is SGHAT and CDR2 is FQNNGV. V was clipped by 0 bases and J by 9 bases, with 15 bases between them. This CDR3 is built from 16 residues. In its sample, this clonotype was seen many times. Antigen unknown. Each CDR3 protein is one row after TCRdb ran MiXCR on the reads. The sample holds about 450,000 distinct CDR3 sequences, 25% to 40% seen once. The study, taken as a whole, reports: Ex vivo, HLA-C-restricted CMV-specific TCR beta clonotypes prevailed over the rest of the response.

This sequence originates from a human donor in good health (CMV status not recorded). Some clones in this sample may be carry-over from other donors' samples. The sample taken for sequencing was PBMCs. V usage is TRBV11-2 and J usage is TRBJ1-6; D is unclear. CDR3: CASSLDLAGTLSPLHF. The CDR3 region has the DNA TGTGCCAGCAGCTTAGATCTGGCAGGAACGCTTTCACCCCTCCACTTT.